The rows below give T cell receptor beta chains drawn from one sample of a study of cytomegalovirus exposure and HLA in healthy donors. Libraries were prepared by immunoSEQ multiplex PCR; TCRdb keeps only in-frame clonotypes and omits some of them. Of roughly 150,000 clones listed, about 87% are singletons. The sample taken for sequencing was PBMCs. The origin of the receptors is a man between 18 and 35 years old in good health and CMV-seropositive. CDR3s include the opening cysteine and the closing phenylalanine or tryptophan. A D gene is named only where the DNA matches it firmly. Some rows mark clone size as missing; the rest say once, few, many or name a class of expanded clone.

cdr3_aa	cdr3_nt	clone_size	v_call	j_call	d_call
CASSLSSGYLGDTQYF	TGTGCCAGCAGTTTATCCTCGGGGTACTTAGGGGATACGCAGTATTTT	.	TRBV27	TRBJ2-3	.
CASSTGTLGADTQYF	TGTGCCAGCTCAACCGGGACTCTTGGGGCAGATACGCAGTATTTT	.	TRBV18	TRBJ2-3	.
CASSLTGGNYEQYF	TGCGCCAGCAGCTTGACAGGGGGCAATTACGAGCAGTACTTC	.	TRBV5-1	TRBJ2-7	TRBD1
CASSLSGGRIYEQYF	TGCGCCAGCAGCTTGTCAGGGGGCCGAATCTACGAGCAGTACTTC	once	TRBV5-1	TRBJ2-7	TRBD1
CASTLRQYIKQYF	TGTGCCAGTACCCTCAGGCAGTATATTAAGCAGTACTTC	.	TRBV19	TRBJ2-7	.
CASFTQGLGEQFF	TGTGCCAGCTTTACTCAGGGTCTCGGCGAGCAGTTCTTC	.	TRBV18	TRBJ2-1	.
CASSFWDRTYEQYF	TGTGCCAGCAGTTTTTGGGACAGAACCTACGAGCAGTACTTC	.	TRBV28	TRBJ2-7	TRBD1
CASSQGAALEQYF	TGCGCCAGCAGCCAGGGTGCAGCGCTCGAGCAGTACTTC	.	TRBV4-1	TRBJ2-7	.
CASSTSGAGNTIYF	TGTGCCAGCAGCACCTCAGGGGCTGGAAACACCATATATTTT	.	TRBV9	TRBJ1-3	.
CASTEALHYNSPLHF	TGTGCCAGCACCGAAGCCCTGCACTATAATTCACCCCTCCACTTT	.	TRBV6-5	TRBJ1-6	.
CASSVRVSSYNEQFF	TGCGCCAGCAGCGTCAGGGTCAGCTCCTACAATGAGCAGTTCTTC	.	TRBV5-1	TRBJ2-1	.
CASSSRPDRGRPDTQYF	TGTGCCAGCAGCTCCCGACCTGACAGGGGGCGGCCAGATACGCAGTATTTT	.	TRBV7-9	TRBJ2-3	TRBD1
CASRRDRVNEKLFF	TGTGCCAGCAGGAGGGACAGGGTTAATGAAAAACTGTTTTTT	.	TRBV6-1	TRBJ1-4	TRBD1